The 23 T cell receptor beta chains presented below share a single source sample, sequenced in a study of response to subunit inactivated influenza vaccine. Via MiXCR, TCRdb re-called the RT-PCR reads, giving one row per CDR3 protein. The sample lists 450,000 to 550,000 distinct CDR3 sequences, less than 30% occurring once. Specimen: CD4+ T cells sorted from PBMCs, collected 5 days after vaccination. These receptors originate from a man aged 45-65 years who received an inactivated influenza vaccine.

This clonotype has only a few counts. The rearrangement links TRBV12-3 or TRBV12-4 to TRBJ2-5; D is unresolved. The CDR3 contains 13 residues. V lost 3 bases, J lost 4 bases, and 9 bases lay in between. DNA of the CDR3: TGTGCCAGCAGTTTGCGGCGGCGAGAGACCCAGTACTTC. Translating it yields CASSLRRRETQYF.

This clonotype was observed a few times. This chain links TRBV3-1 with TRBJ1-2; D remains unclear. V was clipped by 3 bases and J by 2 bases, with 10 bases between them. CDR1 LGHDT and CDR2 YNNKEL come from the germline V gene (reference sequence). CDR3 length: 14 residues. CDR3 sequence (DNA): TGTGCCAGCAGCCAGTTGCTTGGGAACTATGGCTACACCTTC. It specifies CASSQLLGNYGYTF. Full variable domain (missing parts from reference TRBV3-1 and TRBJ1-2): DTAVSQTPKYLVTQMGNDKSIKCEQNLGHDTMYWYKQDSKKFLKIMFSYNNKELIINETVPNRFSPKSPDKAHLNLHINSLELGDSAVYFCASSQLLGNYGYTFGSGTRLTVV.

This clonotype showed up just a few times. CDR3 in amino acids: CASSRQGADNEQFF. CDR3 bases: TGTGCCAGCAGCCGGCAAGGGGCCGACAATGAGCAGTTCTTC. The chain links TRBV7-2 to TRBJ2-1; D might be TRBD1 (5 bases). This CDR3 spans 14 amino acids. V shed 5 bases and J shed 5 bases, with 13 bases lying between them. In germline, CDR1 is SGHTA, CDR2 FQGNSA.

V gene TRBV12-3 or TRBV12-4 combines with J gene TRBJ2-7; possibly TRBD2 for D (6 bases). This CDR3 is built from 15 residues. Between the trimmed V and J ends, which lost 6 bases and 6 bases, there was a span of 21 bases. CDR3 protein: CASSRWTNLGSEQYF. Here the CDR3 DNA reads TGTGCCAGCAGCCGATGGACTAACTTAGGATCCGAGCAGTACTTC.

A word on this clonotype: Compared with germline, one end of the junction differs, possibly owing to a read error. V and J are TRBV28 and TRBJ2-3, with D possibly being TRBD2 (6 bases). Germline V gene data show CDR1 as MDHEN and CDR2 as SYDVKM. The CDR3 loop spans 19 amino acids. As DNA, the CDR3 is TGTGCCACCATAAGGGGTAGATCTGCTGGCGGGGCAAGCACAAATACGCAGTATTTT. Its protein product is CATIRGRSAGGASTNTQYF.

This clonotype was counted between two and nine times. V is TRBV20-1 and J is TRBJ2-5; D is possibly TRBD1 (6 bases). The germline V and J ends were trimmed by 4 bases and 6 bases, with 18 bases remaining between them. Germline values: CDR1 DFQATT, CDR2 SNEGSKA (reference sequence). CDR3 length equals 14 residues. CDR3 bases: TGCAGTGCTAAGCCCAATTACAGGGTCAAGACCCAGTACTTC. The encoded protein is CSAKPNYRVKTQYF.

The chain couples TRBV7-9 to TRBJ1-1; maybe TRBD1 (5 bases). The ends were cut back, 4 bases at V and 8 bases at J, with 11 bases in the middle. The CDR3 loop spans 12 amino acids. Germline lookup yields CDR1 SEHNR and CDR2 FQNEAQ (reference sequence). Here the CDR3 DNA reads TGTGCCAGCAGCTCAAACAGGAGAGAAGCTTTCTTT. Its translation: CASSSNRREAFF.

The table lists this clonotype with many counts. This chain links TRBV10-3 with TRBJ2-5, with D possibly TRBD1 on 6 matching bases. Per germline, CDR1 ENHRY and CDR2 SYGVKD. V lost 6 bases and J 4 bases, leaving 6 bases between the germline ends. This CDR3 region has 11 residues. CDR3 DNA sequence: TGTGCCATCAGGACAGGAGAGACCCAGTACTTC. Amino acids: CAIRTGETQYF.

This clonotype was picked up a small number of times. This chain joins TRBV7-2 and TRBJ2-3; 8 bases agree with TRBD2. Looked up from germline, CDR1 is SGHTA and CDR2 is FQGNSA. The CDR3 has 15 residues. With 6 bases clipped from V and 0 bases from J, the junction kept 5 bases outside the gene matches. CDR3 sequence reads: CASRSSSGSTDTQYF. Here the CDR3 DNA reads TGTGCCAGCAGATCATCTAGCGGGAGCACAGATACGCAGTATTTT.

The chain links TRBV4-2 to TRBJ2-1; TRBD2 might be the D (6 bases). V lost 4 bases, J lost 0 bases, and 16 bases lay in between. Germline loops: CDR1 LGHNA, CDR2 YNFKEQ. This CDR3 has 17 residues. This CDR3 is CASSPGAAATSYNEQFF. DNA for the CDR3: TGTGCCAGCAGCCCGGGAGCGGCCGCCACCTCCTACAATGAGCAGTTCTTC.

The table lists this clonotype with a few counts. The chain employs TRBV11-1 and TRBJ2-1, with D possibly TRBD2 on 6 matching bases. V was clipped by 2 bases and J by 9 bases, with 26 bases between them. Germline CDR1 reads SGHAT; CDR2 reads FQDESV (reference sequence). The CDR3 is 18 amino acids. The CDR3 loop reads CASSLSYTLATFSGEQFF. CDR3 DNA sequence: TGTGCCAGCAGCTTATCTTACACTCTAGCGACATTTTCTGGTGAGCAGTTCTTC.

This rearrangement joins TRBV29-1 to TRBJ1-1; no firm D call. Trimming removed 6 bases from V and 0 bases from J, with 11 bases in between. CDR1 and CDR2 (germline): SQVTM, ANQGSEA. The CDR3 is 13 residues long. The CDR3 sequence is CSVQTLMNTEAFF. Here the CDR3 DNA reads TGCAGCGTCCAGACACTGATGAACACTGAAGCTTTCTTT.

The table lists this clonotype with a few counts. V gene TRBV20-1 combines with J gene TRBJ2-2, with D perhaps matching TRBD2 (6 bases). The CDR3 length is 17 residues. The germline gives CDR1 DFQATT, CDR2 SNEGSKA (reference sequence). Trimming took 3 bases from V and 4 from J, leaving 21 bases between them. The CDR3 DNA reads TGCAGTGCTAGGCTGGTTCCGGGGCGGGGTACCACCGGGGAGCTGTTTTTT. Translated, it gives CSARLVPGRGTTGELFF.

The chain recombines TRBV4-2 with TRBJ1-6; D is perhaps TRBD1 (5 bases). Trimming shortened V by 1 base and J by 11 bases, and 15 bases separated the two germline ends. This CDR3 spans 15 amino acids. CDR1 and CDR2 from the germline V gene are LGHNA and YNFKEQ. This CDR3 is CASSQASRGDTPLHF. The CDR3 DNA is TGTGCCAGCAGCCAAGCCTCAAGGGGAGATACACCCCTCCACTTT.

The rearrangement links TRBV25-1 to TRBJ1-6; no clear D. Germline V gene sequence: CDR1 MGHDK, CDR2 SYGVNS. The CDR3 is 14 residues long. V was cut by 1 base and J by 7 bases, with 8 bases left in between. CDR3 in amino acids: CASSELRGNSPLHF. The CDR3 DNA is TGTGCCAGCAGTGAATTACGCGGAAATTCACCCCTCCACTTT.

The chain couples TRBV5-4 to TRBJ2-5; a weak D match, TRBD1 (6 bases). This CDR3 has 14 residues. The V gene lost 1 base and the J gene lost 5 bases, with 12 bases spanning the gap. Per germline, CDR1 SGHNT and CDR2 YYREEE (reference sequence). CDR3 in amino acids: CASSLSGGEETQYF. The CDR3 DNA sequence: TGTGCCAGCAGCTTGTCTGGGGGCGAGGAGACCCAGTACTTC.

The count of this clonotype is one. The chain is built from TRBV2 and TRBJ2-1; 13 bases are shared with TRBD2. CDR1 SNHLY and CDR2 FYNNEI come from the germline V gene. The V and J ends lost 10 bases and 6 bases, in that order; junction bases with no gene match: 6. The CDR3 is 14 residues long. The CDR3, as DNA: TGTGCCAATACGGGACTAGCGGGAATCAATGAGCAGTTCTTC. It specifies CANTGLAGINEQFF. Based on the CDR3 plus reference TRBV2 and TRBJ2-1, the full variable domain is EPEVTQTPSHQVTQMGQEVILRCVPISNHLYFYWYRQILGQKVEFLVSFYNNEISEKSEIFDDQFSVERPDGSNFTLKIRSTKLEDSAMYFCANTGLAGINEQFFGPGTRLTVL.

This clonotype came up a few times. The chain is built from TRBV29-1 and TRBJ2-2; D gene ambiguous. V lost 4 bases and J 1 base, leaving 7 bases between the germline ends. Germline CDR1 is SQVTM and CDR2 is ANQGSEA. The CDR3 has 13 residues. This CDR3 is CSVVSENTGELFF. CDR3 nucleotide sequence: TGCAGCGTTGTTTCGGAGAACACCGGGGAGCTGTTTTTT.

J is TRBJ2-7 and V is TRBV7-9; 8 bases are a match to TRBD1. Losses at the gene ends were 8 bases for V and 7 bases for J; bases not matched to a gene: 4. Per the germline V gene, CDR1 is SEHNR and CDR2 is FQNEAQ (reference sequence). The CDR3 has 11 residues. The CDR3 DNA is TGTGCCAGCCAGGGGGCTGCAGAGCAGTACTTC. This encodes CASQGAAEQYF.

The J gene is TRBJ2-3, the V gene TRBV11-2, with a weak D call TRBD2 (7 bases). Germline V gene sequence: CDR1 SGHAT, CDR2 FQNNGV. The CDR3 runs 14 residues. V lost 5 bases and J lost 5, with 14 bases in between. The CDR3 here is CASSRGGAEDTQYF. The DNA for the CDR3 is TGTGCCAGCAGCCGAGGGGGGGCCGAAGATACGCAGTATTTT.

This clonotype occurred a few times. This chain joins TRBV9 and TRBJ2-3; 14 nucleotides agree with TRBD2. This CDR3 is 18 amino acids long. Germline V lookup: CDR1 SGDLS, CDR2 YYNGEE. V lost 4 bases to trimming and J lost 0 bases; unmatched junction nucleotides: 7. CDR3 bases: TGTGCCAGCAGCCCCCGGACTAGCGGGGGGCTAAGCACAGATACGCAGTATTTT. Residues: CASSPRTSGGLSTDTQYF.

The chain couples TRBV20-1 to TRBJ2-3; the D call may be TRBD1 or TRBD2 (5 bases each). Germline V gene data show CDR1 as DFQATT and CDR2 as SNEGSKA (reference sequence). V was pared by 0 bases and J by 6 bases, with 22 bases between. The CDR3 covers 17 residues. The CDR3 coding sequence is TGCAGTGCTAGAGACCACCTCGGGGCTAGGTCCACGGATACGCAGTATTTT. Translated: CSARDHLGARSTDTQYF.

This clonotype was counted only a few times. This sequence joins TRBV28 and TRBJ2-1; 7 positions match TRBD1. The V gene's germline CDR1 is MDHEN and CDR2 SYDVKM. CDR3 size: 15 residues. The V and J ends lost 5 bases and 7 bases, in that order; junction bases with no gene match: 11. CDR3 amino acids: CASSGRTGALNEQFF. CDR3 nucleotides: TGTGCCAGCAGTGGAAGGACAGGAGCCCTTAATGAGCAGTTCTTC.